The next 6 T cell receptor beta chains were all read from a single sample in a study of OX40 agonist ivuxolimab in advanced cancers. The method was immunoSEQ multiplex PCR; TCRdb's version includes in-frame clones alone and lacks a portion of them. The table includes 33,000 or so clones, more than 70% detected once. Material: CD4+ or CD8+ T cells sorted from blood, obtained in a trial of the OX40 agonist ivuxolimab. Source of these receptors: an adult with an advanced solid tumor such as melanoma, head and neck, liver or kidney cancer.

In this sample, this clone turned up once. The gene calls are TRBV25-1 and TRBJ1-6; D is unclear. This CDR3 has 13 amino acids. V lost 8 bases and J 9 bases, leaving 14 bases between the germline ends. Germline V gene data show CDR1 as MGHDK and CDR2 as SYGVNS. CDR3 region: CASRMERSSPLHF. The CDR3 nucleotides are TGTGCCAGCCGTATGGAAAGGAGTTCACCCCTCCACTTT.

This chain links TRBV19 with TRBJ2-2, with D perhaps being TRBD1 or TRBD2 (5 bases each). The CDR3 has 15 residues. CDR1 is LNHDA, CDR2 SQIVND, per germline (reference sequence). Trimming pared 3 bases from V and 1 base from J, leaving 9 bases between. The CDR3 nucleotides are TGTGCCAGTAGTATTAATGGGGGGAACACCGGGGAGCTGTTTTTT. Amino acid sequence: CASSINGGNTGELFF. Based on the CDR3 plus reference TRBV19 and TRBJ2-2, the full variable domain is DGGITQSPKYLFRKEGQNVTLSCEQNLNHDAMYWYRQDPGQGLRLIYYSQIVNDFQKGDIAEGYSVSREKKESFPLTVTSAQKNPTAFYLCASSINGGNTGELFFGEGSRLTVL.

CDR3 sequence (DNA): TGTGCCAGTAGTTTTATGACAGGTAACACTGAAGCTTTCTTT. As protein: CASSFMTGNTEAFF. V gene TRBV19 combines with J gene TRBJ1-1, with D perhaps matching TRBD1 (6 bases). The CDR3 has 14 amino acids. Germline CDR1 LNHDA, CDR2 SQIVND (reference sequence). The V end was cut by 5 bases, the J end by 2 bases, with 12 bases between.

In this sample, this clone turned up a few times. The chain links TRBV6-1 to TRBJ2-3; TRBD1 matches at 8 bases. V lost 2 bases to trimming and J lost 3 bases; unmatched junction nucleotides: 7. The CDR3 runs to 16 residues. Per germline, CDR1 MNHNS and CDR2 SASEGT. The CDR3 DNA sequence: TGTGCCAGCAGTGAATCAGACAGGGGTGGGACAGATACGCAGTATTTT. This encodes CASSESDRGGTDTQYF.

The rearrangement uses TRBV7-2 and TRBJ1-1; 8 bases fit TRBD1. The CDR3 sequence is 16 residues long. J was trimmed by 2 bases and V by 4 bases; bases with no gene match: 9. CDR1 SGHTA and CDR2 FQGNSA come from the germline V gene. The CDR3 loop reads CASSSPWTGINTEAFF. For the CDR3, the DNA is TGTGCCAGCAGCTCACCTTGGACAGGGATTAACACTGAAGCTTTCTTT.

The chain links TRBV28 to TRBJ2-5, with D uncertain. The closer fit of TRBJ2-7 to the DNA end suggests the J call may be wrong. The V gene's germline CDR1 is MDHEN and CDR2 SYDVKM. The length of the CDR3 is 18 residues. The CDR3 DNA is TGTGCCAGCAGGGCCACCCTCGGTGCGGCGCTAAACTCCTACGAGCAGTACTTC. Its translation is CASRATLGAALNSYEQYF.